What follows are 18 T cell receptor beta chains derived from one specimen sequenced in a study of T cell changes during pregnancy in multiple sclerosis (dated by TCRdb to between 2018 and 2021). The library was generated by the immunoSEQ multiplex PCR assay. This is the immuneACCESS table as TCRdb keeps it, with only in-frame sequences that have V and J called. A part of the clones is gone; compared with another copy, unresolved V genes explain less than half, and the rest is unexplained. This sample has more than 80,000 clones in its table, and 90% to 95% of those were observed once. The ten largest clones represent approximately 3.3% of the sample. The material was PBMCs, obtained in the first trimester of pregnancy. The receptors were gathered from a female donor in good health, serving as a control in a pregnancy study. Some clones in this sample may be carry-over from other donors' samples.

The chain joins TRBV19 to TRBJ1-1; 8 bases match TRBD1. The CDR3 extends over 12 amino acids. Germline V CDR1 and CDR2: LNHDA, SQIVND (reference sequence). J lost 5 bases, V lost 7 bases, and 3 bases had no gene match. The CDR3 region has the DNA TGTGCCAGTAATTACAGGGGGACTGAAGCTTTCTTT. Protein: CASNYRGTEAFF.

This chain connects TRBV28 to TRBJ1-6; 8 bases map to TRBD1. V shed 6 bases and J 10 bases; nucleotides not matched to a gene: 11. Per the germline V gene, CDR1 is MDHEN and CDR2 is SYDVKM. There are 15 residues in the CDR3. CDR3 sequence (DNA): TGTGCCAGCAGCGTGACAGGGGCACGGGACTCACCCCTCCACTTT. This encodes CASSVTGARDSPLHF.

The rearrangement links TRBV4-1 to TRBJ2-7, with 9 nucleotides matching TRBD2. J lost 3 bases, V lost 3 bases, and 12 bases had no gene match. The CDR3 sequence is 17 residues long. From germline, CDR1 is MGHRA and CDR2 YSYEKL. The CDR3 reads CASSQVGGREGNYEQYF. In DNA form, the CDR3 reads TGCGCCAGCAGCCAGGTGGGGGGGCGGGAGGGTAACTACGAGCAGTACTTC.

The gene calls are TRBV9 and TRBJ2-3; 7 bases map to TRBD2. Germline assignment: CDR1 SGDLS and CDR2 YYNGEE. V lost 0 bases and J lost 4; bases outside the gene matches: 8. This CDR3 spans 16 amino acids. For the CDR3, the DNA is TGTGCCAGCAGCGTAGGAGCGGGACGAGCCCCAGATACGCAGTATTTT. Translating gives CASSVGAGRAPDTQYF.

The CDR3 loop reads CASSQGWPGKNQETQYF. CDR3 bases: TGTGCCAGCAGCCAAGGATGGCCCGGGAAGAACCAAGAGACCCAGTACTTC. The chain uses TRBV4-2 and TRBJ2-5; D is possibly TRBD2 (5 bases). CDR1 and CDR2 (germline): LGHNA, YNFKEQ. The CDR3 is made up of 17 amino acids. V was shortened by 1 base and J by 0 bases, with 15 bases between the two germline ends.

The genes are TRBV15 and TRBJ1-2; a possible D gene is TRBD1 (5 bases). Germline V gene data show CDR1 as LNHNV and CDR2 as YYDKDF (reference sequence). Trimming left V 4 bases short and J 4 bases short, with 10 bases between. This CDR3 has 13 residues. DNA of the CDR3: TGTGCCACCAGCATGGGGCAGTCCTATGGCTACACCTTC. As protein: CATSMGQSYGYTF.

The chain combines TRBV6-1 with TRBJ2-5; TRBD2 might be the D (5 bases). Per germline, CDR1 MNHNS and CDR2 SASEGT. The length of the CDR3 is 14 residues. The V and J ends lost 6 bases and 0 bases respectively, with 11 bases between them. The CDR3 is CASRDYRYQETQYF. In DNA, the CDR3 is TGTGCCAGCAGAGACTACAGATACCAAGAGACCCAGTACTTC.

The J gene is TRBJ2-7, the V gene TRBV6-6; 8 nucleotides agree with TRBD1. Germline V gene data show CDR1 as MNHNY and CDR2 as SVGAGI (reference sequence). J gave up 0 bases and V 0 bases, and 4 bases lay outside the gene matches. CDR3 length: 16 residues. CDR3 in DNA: TGTGCCAGCAGTTACTCAGAGGGGACAGGCTCCTACGAGCAGTACTTC. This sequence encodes CASSYSEGTGSYEQYF.

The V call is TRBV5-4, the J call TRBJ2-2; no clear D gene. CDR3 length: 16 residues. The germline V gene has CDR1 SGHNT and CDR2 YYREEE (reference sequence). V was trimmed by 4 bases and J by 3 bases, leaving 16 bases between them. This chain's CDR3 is CASSPGWRQDTGELFF. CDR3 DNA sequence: TGTGCCAGCAGCCCTGGATGGCGTCAGGACACCGGGGAGCTGTTTTTT.

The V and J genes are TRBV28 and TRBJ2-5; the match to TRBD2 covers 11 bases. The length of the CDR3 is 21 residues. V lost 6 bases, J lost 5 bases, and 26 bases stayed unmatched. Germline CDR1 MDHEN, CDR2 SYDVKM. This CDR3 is CASSPRGQVAGGSLRRETQYF. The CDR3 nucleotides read TGTGCCAGCAGCCCCCGAGGACAGGTAGCGGGAGGGTCCCTGAGAAGGGAGACCCAGTACTTC.

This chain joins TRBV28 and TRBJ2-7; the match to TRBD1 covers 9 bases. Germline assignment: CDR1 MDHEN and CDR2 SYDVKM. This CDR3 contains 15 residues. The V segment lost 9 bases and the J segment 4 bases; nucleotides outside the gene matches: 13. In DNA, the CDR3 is TGTGCCAGTAAGGGGACAGGGACGAAGATTTACGAGCAGTACTTC. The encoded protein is CASKGTGTKIYEQYF. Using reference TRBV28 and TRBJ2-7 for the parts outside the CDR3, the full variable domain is DVKVTQSSRYLVKRTGEKVFLECVQDMDHENMFWYRQDPGLGLRLIYFSYDVKMKEKGDIPEGYSVSREKKERFSLILESASTNQTSMYLCASKGTGTKIYEQYFGPGTRLTVT.

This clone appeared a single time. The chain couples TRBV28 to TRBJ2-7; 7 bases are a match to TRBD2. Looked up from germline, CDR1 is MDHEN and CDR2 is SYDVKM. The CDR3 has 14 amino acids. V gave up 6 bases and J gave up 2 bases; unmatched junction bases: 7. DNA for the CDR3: TGTGCCAGCAGCACGGGAGGCGGGGCCTACGAGCAGTACTTC. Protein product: CASSTGGGAYEQYF.

CDR3 region: CASSLLGGPGTEAFF. In DNA form, the CDR3 reads TGTGCCAGCAGTTTACTCGGGGGACCAGGCACTGAAGCTTTCTTT. The chain couples TRBV27 to TRBJ1-1; tentative D call: TRBD1 (5 bases). Germline V gives CDR1 MNHEY, CDR2 SMNVEV (reference sequence). Trimming removed 2 bases from V and 4 bases from J, with 14 bases in between. The CDR3 totals 15 residues.

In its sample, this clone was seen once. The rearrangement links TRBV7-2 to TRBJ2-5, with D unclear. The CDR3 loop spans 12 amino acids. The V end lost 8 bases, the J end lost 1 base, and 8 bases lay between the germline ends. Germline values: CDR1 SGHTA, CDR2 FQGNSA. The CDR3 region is CASLGSQETQYF. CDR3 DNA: TGTGCCAGCCTGGGCAGCCAAGAGACCCAGTACTTC.

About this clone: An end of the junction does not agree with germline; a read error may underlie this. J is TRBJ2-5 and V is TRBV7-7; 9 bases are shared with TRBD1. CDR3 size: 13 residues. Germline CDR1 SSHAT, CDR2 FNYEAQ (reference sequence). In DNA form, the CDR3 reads TGTGCTAGCAGTGGACAGGGGATTGGGGCCCAGTACTTC. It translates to CASSGQGIGAQYF.

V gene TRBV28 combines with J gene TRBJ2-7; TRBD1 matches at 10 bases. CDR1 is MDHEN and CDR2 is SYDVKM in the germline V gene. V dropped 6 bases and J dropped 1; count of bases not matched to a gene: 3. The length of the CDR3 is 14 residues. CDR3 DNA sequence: TGTGCCAGCAGAGGGACAGGGGCTTCCTACGAGCAGTACTTC. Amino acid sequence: CASRGTGASYEQYF.

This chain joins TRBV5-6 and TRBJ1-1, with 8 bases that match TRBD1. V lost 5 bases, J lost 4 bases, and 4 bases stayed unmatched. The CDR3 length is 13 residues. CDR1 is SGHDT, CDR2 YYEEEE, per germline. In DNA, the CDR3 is TGTGCCAGCAGGCTGACAGGGGCCACTGAAGCTTTCTTT. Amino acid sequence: CASRLTGATEAFF.

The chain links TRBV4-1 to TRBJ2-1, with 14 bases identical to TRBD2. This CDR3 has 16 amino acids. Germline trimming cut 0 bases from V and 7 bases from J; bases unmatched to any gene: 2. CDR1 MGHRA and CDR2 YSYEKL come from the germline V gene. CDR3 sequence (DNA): TGCGCCAGCAGCCAAGAGACTAGCGGGGGGGCAAATGAGCAGTTCTTC. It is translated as CASSQETSGGANEQFF.